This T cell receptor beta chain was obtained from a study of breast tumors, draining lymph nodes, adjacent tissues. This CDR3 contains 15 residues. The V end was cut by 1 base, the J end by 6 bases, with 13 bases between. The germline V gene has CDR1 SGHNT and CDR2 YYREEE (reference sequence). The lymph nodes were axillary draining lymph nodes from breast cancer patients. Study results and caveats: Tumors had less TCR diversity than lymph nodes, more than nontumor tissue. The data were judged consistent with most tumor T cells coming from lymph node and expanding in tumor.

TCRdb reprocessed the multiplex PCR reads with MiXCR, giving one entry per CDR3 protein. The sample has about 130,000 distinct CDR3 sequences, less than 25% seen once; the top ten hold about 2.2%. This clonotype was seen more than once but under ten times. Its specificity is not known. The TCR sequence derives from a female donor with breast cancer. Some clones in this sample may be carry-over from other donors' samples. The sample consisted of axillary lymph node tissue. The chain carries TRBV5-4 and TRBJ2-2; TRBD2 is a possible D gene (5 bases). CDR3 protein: CASSLNGGEAGELFF. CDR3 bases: TGTGCCAGCAGCTTGAATGGAGGTGAAGCCGGGGAGCTGTTTTTT. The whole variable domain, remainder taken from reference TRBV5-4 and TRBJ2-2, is ETGVTQSPTHLIKTRGQQVTLRCSSQSGHNTVSWYQQALGQGPQFIFQYYREEENGRGNFPPRFSGLQFPNYSSELNVNALELDDSALYLCASSLNGGEAGELFFGEGSRLTVL.